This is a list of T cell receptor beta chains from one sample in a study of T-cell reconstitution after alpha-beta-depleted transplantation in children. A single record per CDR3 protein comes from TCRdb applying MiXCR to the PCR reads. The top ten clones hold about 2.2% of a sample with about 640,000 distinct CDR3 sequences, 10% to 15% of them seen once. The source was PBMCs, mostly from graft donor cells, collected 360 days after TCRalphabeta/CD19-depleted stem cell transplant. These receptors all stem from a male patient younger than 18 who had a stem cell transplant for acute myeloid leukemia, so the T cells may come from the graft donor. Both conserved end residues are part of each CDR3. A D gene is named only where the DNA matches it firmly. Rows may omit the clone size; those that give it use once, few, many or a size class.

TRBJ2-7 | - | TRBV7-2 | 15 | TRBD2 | CASSPTGLAGDEQYF | TGTGCCAGCAGTCCTACGGGACTAGCGGGAGATGAGCAGTACTTC
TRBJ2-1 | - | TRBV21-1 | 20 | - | CASSSPASGHPLISYNEQFF | TGTGCCAGCAGCTCCCCGGCTAGCGGGCACCCACTAATTTCCTACAATGAGCAGTTCTTC
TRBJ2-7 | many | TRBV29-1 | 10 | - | CSVRLGEQYF | TGCAGCGTTAGACTCGGAGAGCAGTACTTC
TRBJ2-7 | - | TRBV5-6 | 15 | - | CASSELGSAFYEQYF | TGTGCCAGCAGCGAGTTAGGTAGCGCTTTCTACGAGCAGTACTTC
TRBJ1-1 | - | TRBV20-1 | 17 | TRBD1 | CSARGLEGAGMNTEAFF | TGCAGTGCTAGGGGCCTGGAGGGGGCAGGGATGAACACTGAAGCTTTCTTT
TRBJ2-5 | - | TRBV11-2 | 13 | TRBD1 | CASKTGTQETQYF | TGTGCCAGCAAGACAGGGACACAAGAGACCCAGTACTTC
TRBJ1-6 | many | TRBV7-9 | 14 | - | CASSFGRANSPLHF | TGTGCCAGCAGCTTCGGCAGGGCTAATTCACCCCTCCACTTT
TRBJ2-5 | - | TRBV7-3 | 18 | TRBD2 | CASSRGTSGRTNQETQYF | TGTGCCAGCAGCAGAGGGACTAGCGGGAGAACCAACCAAGAGACCCAGTACTTC
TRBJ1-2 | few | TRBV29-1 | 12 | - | CSDGGPSYGYTF | TGCAGCGACGGAGGGCCCTCCTATGGCTACACCTTC
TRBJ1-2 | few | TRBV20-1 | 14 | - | CSAAPGTQTYGYTF | TGCAGTGCCGCTCCCGGGACACAAACCTATGGCTACACCTTC
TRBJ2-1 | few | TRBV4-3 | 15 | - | CASSPSGREYNEQFF | TGCGCCAGCAGCCCTTCTGGGCGGGAATACAATGAGCAGTTCTTC
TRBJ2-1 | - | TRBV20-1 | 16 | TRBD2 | CSADPAGTSLINEQFF | TGCAGTGCTGATCCGGCCGGGACTAGCCTAATCAATGAGCAGTTCTTC
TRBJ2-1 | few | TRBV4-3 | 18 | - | CASSQDSPTGAWVDEQFF | TGCGCCAGCAGCCAAGATTCCCCCACTGGAGCCTGGGTGGATGAGCAGTTCTTC
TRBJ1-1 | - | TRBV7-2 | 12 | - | CASSLVQGEAFF | TGTGCCAGCAGCTTAGTACAGGGAGAAGCTTTCTTT
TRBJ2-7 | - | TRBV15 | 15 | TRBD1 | CATSRATGGGNEQYF | TGTGCCACCAGCAGAGCGACAGGGGGTGGAAACGAGCAGTACTTC
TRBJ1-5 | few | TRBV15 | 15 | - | CATSWGLNSNQPQHF | TGTGCCACCAGCTGGGGCTTAAATAGCAATCAGCCCCAGCATTTT
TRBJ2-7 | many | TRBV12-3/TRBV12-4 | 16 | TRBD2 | CASSLSPSGGAGEQYF | TGTGCCAGCAGTTTGTCCCCTAGCGGGGGTGCAGGGGAGCAGTACTTC
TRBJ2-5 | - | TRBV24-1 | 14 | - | CATSEPGQQETQYF | TGTGCCACCAGTGAGCCGGGGCAGCAAGAGACCCAGTACTTC
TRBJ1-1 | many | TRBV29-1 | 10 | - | CSGLYTEAFF | TGCAGCGGTCTATACACTGAAGCTTTCTTT
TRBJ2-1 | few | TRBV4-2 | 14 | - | CASEAGSSYNEQFF | TGTGCCAGCGAGGCGGGTAGCTCCTACAATGAGCAGTTCTTC
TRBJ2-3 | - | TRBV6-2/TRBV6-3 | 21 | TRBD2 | CASSPGTSGSGLTWYTDTQYF | TGTGCCAGCAGCCCGGGGACTAGCGGGAGCGGGCTAACCTGGTACACAGATACGCAGTATTTT
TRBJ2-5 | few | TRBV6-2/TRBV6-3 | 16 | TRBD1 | CASSPGDRGLGETQYF | TGTGCCAGCAGCCCCGGTGACAGGGGGCTCGGGGAGACCCAGTACTTC